This T cell receptor beta chain originates from a study of shared clonotypes between healthy human individuals. This clone was observed a single time. The CDR3 spans 16 residues. Looked up from germline, CDR1 is SGHVS and CDR2 is FQNEAQ. Trimming took 2 bases from V and 5 from J; bases not matched to a gene: 8. Produced via immunoSEQ multiplex PCR; TCRdb's table is partial and in-frame only. The repertoire holds approximately 640,000 clones, with 90% as singletons. What was sequenced was memory CD8+ T cells from PBMCs. Subset: CD45RO+ cells pooled with CCR7-negative TemRA cells. The receptor was derived from a man in his late teens or twenties in good health. Some clones in this sample may be carry-over from other donors' samples. V gene TRBV7-8 combines with J gene TRBJ1-5; TRBD1 matches 8 bases. The CDR3 sequence is CASSLWRQGIDQPQHF. The DNA of the CDR3 is TGTGCCAGCAGCTTATGGAGACAGGGGATCGATCAGCCCCAGCATTTT.